This T cell receptor (beta chain) comes out of a study of T-cell reconstitution after alpha-beta-depleted transplantation in children. This clonotype was observed at least ten times. What it binds is not known. General observations from the study: T-cell counts and diversity were attributed mostly to newly produced T cells one year after transplant. Reportedly, roughly two months post-transplant, alpha-beta T cells arose from several hundred expanded graft clones.

The CDR3 consists of 14 residues. Germline V gene lookup returns CDR1 SNHLY and CDR2 FYNNEI. Trimming took off 2 bases at V and 4 bases at J, with 11 bases between the two ends. TCRbeta library preparation incorporated unique molecular identifiers. In TCRdb, the PCR reads were re-called with MiXCR into one record per CDR3 protein. The sample has approximately 300,000 distinct CDR3 sequences, over 7% seen once. This specimen consisted of peripheral blood, obtained 360 days after TCRalphabeta/CD19-depleted stem cell transplant. The receptor was isolated from a female patient aged 2-10 years who had a stem cell transplant for Fanconi anemia, so the T cells may come from the graft donor. This chain joins TRBV2 and TRBJ2-5; D is unclear. In DNA, the CDR3 is TGTGCCAGCAGTGAAATGGGTAGACCAGAGACCCAGTACTTC. Protein product: CASSEMGRPETQYF.